This TCR beta chain emerged from a study of blood T cell repertoires in COVID-19. Study-wide context: Sites in the United States, Italy and Spain provided acute and convalescent COVID-19 samples. In each case, the material was cDNA or gDNA derived from T cells, B-cell-depleted T cells, or PBMCs.

Profiled with immunoSEQ multiplex PCR; TCRdb holds only in-frame clones, not every one. The sample includes 110,000 to 150,000 clones, more than 80% seen only once; the top ten take approximately 10%. Germline CDR1 and CDR2: LNHDA and SQIVND (reference sequence). The germline V and J ends were trimmed by 6 bases and 1 base, with 12 bases remaining between them. The CDR3 runs to 14 residues. The J gene is TRBJ1-1, the V gene TRBV19; no clear D gene. Sequencing was done on a sample of peripheral blood. The source is a woman of 80 years or more with acute or convalescent COVID-19. In nucleotides, the CDR3 is TGTGCCAGTAGCCTCCTGGACTGGAACACTGAAGCTTTCTTT. Residues: CASSLLDWNTEAFF.